Shown below are 20 T cell receptor beta chains from a single sample sequenced in a study of T cell responses to AZD1222 COVID-19 vaccine. Data came from immunoSEQ multiplex PCR; TCRdb stores just in-frame clones and leaves some out. The table includes around 86,000 clones, 90% detected once. This specimen consisted of peripheral blood, obtained on day 0 of AZD1222 vaccination. The source is an adult in good health.

The chain employs TRBV19 and TRBJ2-3; D gene unclear. Deletions cut 4 bases from V and 6 bases from J, with 5 bases between. Germline lookup yields CDR1 LNHDA and CDR2 SQIVND (reference sequence). The CDR3 contains 11 residues. The CDR3 reads CASSKIDTQYF. For the CDR3, the DNA is TGTGCCAGTAGTAAGATCGATACGCAGTATTTT.

The chain links TRBV6-5 to TRBJ2-7; 11 bases match TRBD1. Germline CDR1 MNHEY, CDR2 SVGAGI. After removal of 4 bases from V and 3 bases from J, the junction contained 5 bases not matched to a gene. The length of the CDR3 is 15 residues. CDR3 DNA sequence: TGTGCCAGCAGTTCCCGGGACAGGGGGGACTACGAGCAGTACTTC. Protein sequence: CASSSRDRGDYEQYF.

This sequence joins TRBV18 and TRBJ1-3, with 10 bases identical to TRBD1. This CDR3 contains 16 residues. After removal of 5 bases from V and 1 base from J, the junction contained 5 bases not matched to a gene. The germline V gene has CDR1 KGHSH and CDR2 LQKENI. The CDR3, as DNA: TGTGCCAGCTCAAATGGGACAGGGGCTTCTGGAAACACCATATATTTT. Translated, it gives CASSNGTGASGNTIYF.

This sequence joins TRBV6-4 and TRBJ1-1; a weak D match, TRBD1 (5 bases). V dropped 6 bases and J dropped 3 bases, with 11 bases sitting between them. The CDR3 runs to 13 residues. CDR1 is MRHNA and CDR2 is SNTAGT in the germline V gene. CDR3 in DNA: TGTGCCAGCAGCAGACAGTGGGACACTGAAGCTTTCTTT. Amino acid sequence: CASSRQWDTEAFF.

As concerns this clone: Germline is not matched at one junction end, which may reflect a read error. J is TRBJ2-1 and V is TRBV27; weak D call: TRBD1 (6 bases). The CDR3 loop spans 14 amino acids. Germline assignment: CDR1 MNHEY and CDR2 SMNVEV (reference sequence). CDR3 in DNA: TGTGCCAGCAGTTCAGGGGTTTCCTTCAATGAGCAGTTCTTC. Translating gives CASSSGVSFNEQFF.

This chain joins TRBV19 and TRBJ1-1; D not resolved. The V gene lost 5 bases and the J gene lost 1 base, with 8 bases spanning the gap. Germline CDR1 LNHDA, CDR2 SQIVND (reference sequence). This CDR3 has 13 amino acids. The CDR3 region has the DNA TGTGCCAGTAGTGAAGTTAGGAACACTGAAGCTTTCTTT. The encoded protein is CASSEVRNTEAFF.

This chain links TRBV9 with TRBJ1-4; 9 bases are shared with TRBD1. The germline V gene encodes CDR1 SGDLS and CDR2 YYNGEE. CDR3 length: 17 residues. V shed 0 bases and J 7 bases; nucleotides not matched to a gene: 10. CDR3 sequence: CASSVGVGQGSSEKLFF. For the CDR3, the DNA is TGTGCCAGCAGCGTAGGGGTGGGACAGGGAAGTTCTGAAAAACTGTTTTTT.

The chain recombines TRBV7-2 with TRBJ1-6; the match to TRBD1 covers 7 bases. Trimming at V came to 5 bases and at J to 9 bases, leaving 10 bases not matched to a gene. The CDR3 is made up of 15 amino acids. The germline V gene encodes CDR1 SGHTA and CDR2 FQGNSA. CDR3 region: CASSLQGPTRSPLHF. As DNA, the CDR3 is TGTGCCAGCAGCCTACAGGGGCCCACACGTTCACCCCTCCACTTT.

This clone was detected only once. The chain employs TRBV10-3 and TRBJ1-1; 10 nucleotides align to TRBD1. Trimming cost V 6 bases and J 3 bases; bases outside gene matches: 1. The germline gives CDR1 ENHRY, CDR2 SYGVKD. The CDR3 covers 13 residues. CDR3 sequence (DNA): TGTGCCATCAGCGGGACAGGGGACACTGAAGCTTTCTTT. Translating it yields CAISGTGDTEAFF.

This clone appeared a single time. The chain carries TRBV24-1 and TRBJ2-3; 8 bases align to TRBD2. Trimming took 9 bases from V and 4 from J; bases not matched to a gene: 5. Germline lookup yields CDR1 KGHDR and CDR2 SFDVKD. This CDR3 region has 13 residues. CDR3 coding DNA: TGTGCCACCCGGGGGGGAGGCGCAGATACGCAGTATTTT. The encoded protein is CATRGGGADTQYF.

The chain links TRBV6-5 to TRBJ1-2, with D perhaps TRBD1 (5 bases). The CDR3 extends over 13 amino acids. Deletions cut 6 bases from V and 3 bases from J, with 11 bases between. Germline loops: CDR1 MNHEY, CDR2 SVGAGI. The CDR3 region is CASRRDGDYGYTF. The CDR3 DNA sequence: TGTGCCAGCAGACGGGACGGCGACTATGGCTACACCTTC.

The chain employs TRBV7-9 and TRBJ2-1; possibly TRBD2 for D (6 bases). The CDR3 totals 14 residues. V was cut by 1 base and J by 10 bases, with 14 bases left in between. Germline CDR1 reads SEHNR; CDR2 reads FQNEAQ (reference sequence). CDR3 amino acids: CASSLEGLTDEQFF. CDR3 nucleotide sequence: TGTGCCAGCAGCTTAGAGGGACTGACAGACGAGCAGTTCTTC.

J is TRBJ1-1 and V is TRBV4-1, with no clear D. The CDR3 is made up of 14 amino acids. The V gene lost 4 bases and the J gene lost 1 base, with 10 bases spanning the gap. Germline V gives CDR1 MGHRA, CDR2 YSYEKL. The CDR3 DNA reads as TGCGCCAGCAGCCGGACGGACGGGAACACTGAAGCTTTCTTT. This codes for CASSRTDGNTEAFF.

The rearrangement joins TRBV7-2 to TRBJ2-7, with TRBD1 matching over 9 bases. Germline loops: CDR1 SGHTA, CDR2 FQGNSA. CDR3 length equals 13 residues. The J segment lost 6 bases and the V segment lost 5 bases, leaving 5 bases of the junction unmatched. The CDR3 DNA reads TGTGCCAGCAGCGGGGACAGGGTGAGCGAGCAGTACTTC. This encodes CASSGDRVSEQYF.

The chain joins TRBV28 to TRBJ1-2; the D is unclear. CDR1 is MDHEN and CDR2 is SYDVKM in the germline V gene. This CDR3 is 15 amino acids long. The germline V and J ends were trimmed by 1 base and 4 bases, with 13 bases remaining between them. CDR3 protein: CASSLFGLTGYGYTF. CDR3 DNA: TGTGCCAGCAGTTTATTCGGGCTTACGGGCTATGGCTACACCTTC.

V and J are TRBV10-3 and TRBJ2-5, with TRBD2 identical over 11 bases. Germline V gene sequence: CDR1 ENHRY, CDR2 SYGVKD. Unmatched junction bases numbered 0, after V lost 0 bases and J lost 3 bases. This CDR3 contains 15 residues. DNA for the CDR3: TGTGCCATCAGTGAGTCGACTAGCGGGGAAGAGACCCAGTACTTC. Its protein is CAISESTSGEETQYF.

In this sample, this clone turned up a few times. V and J are TRBV19 and TRBJ2-2; 7 bases fit TRBD2. This CDR3 region has 15 residues. Trimming cost V 4 bases and J 3 bases; bases outside gene matches: 5. Germline loops: CDR1 LNHDA, CDR2 SQIVND (reference sequence). Written as DNA, the CDR3 is TGTGCCAGTAGTACCCTAGCGGAGGACACCGGGGAGCTGTTTTTT. Protein: CASSTLAEDTGELFF.

This CDR3 reads CASSYAGGGNEQFF. CDR3 coding DNA: TGTGCCAGCAGTTACGCGGGCGGGGGCAATGAGCAGTTCTTC. J is TRBJ2-1 and V is TRBV6-2 or TRBV6-3; TRBD2 agrees at 7 bases. This CDR3 region has 14 residues. The ends lost 2 bases at V and 6 bases at J; junction bases unmatched: 4. Germline V gene data show CDR1 as MNHEY and CDR2 as SVGEGT.

The J gene is TRBJ2-7, the V gene TRBV6-5, with D hard to call. Germline V gene sequence: CDR1 MNHEY, CDR2 SVGAGI. V was clipped by 5 bases and J by 6 bases, with 11 bases between them. CDR3 length: 12 residues. CDR3 bases: TGTGCCAGCAGTCAACCAGGCGGCGAGCAGTACTTC. This sequence encodes CASSQPGGEQYF.

V is TRBV6-5 and J is TRBJ1-1; 7 bases are a match to TRBD1. Germline V gene lookup returns CDR1 MNHEY and CDR2 SVGAGI. This CDR3 is built from 14 residues. The V segment lost 6 bases and the J segment 4 bases; nucleotides outside the gene matches: 8. In DNA, the CDR3 is TGTGCCAGCAGAGCCAGGGGGTGGGTCACTGAAGCTTTCTTT. Translating it yields CASRARGWVTEAFF.